The 11 T cell receptor beta chains in this list originate from one sample, sequenced in a study of blood T cell repertoires in COVID-19. The protocol was immunoSEQ multiplex PCR, while the TCRdb copy is restricted to in-frame clones and leaves out a portion. The sample contains about 87,000 clones, 80% to 90% of which appear only once. Sequencing was done on a sample of peripheral blood. All receptors derive from an elderly woman with active COVID-19.

This clone was picked up one time. This chain connects TRBV7-2 to TRBJ2-7; 15 bases agree with TRBD2. This CDR3 has 15 residues. With 1 base clipped from V and 6 bases from J, the junction kept 1 base outside the gene matches. Germline CDR1 is SGHTA and CDR2 is FQGNSA. CDR3 DNA: TGTGCCAGCAGCTTAGTGGGACTAGCGGGGGGCGAGCAGTACTTC. It encodes CASSLVGLAGGEQYF. The variable domain in full, with the rest retrieved from reference TRBV7-2 and TRBJ2-7, is GAGVSQSPSNKVTEKGKDVELRCDPISGHTALYWYRQSLGQGLEFLIYFQGNSAPDKSGLPSDRFSAERTGGSVSTLTIQRTQQEDSAVYLCASSLVGLAGGEQYFGPGTRLTVT.

The chain couples TRBV5-4 to TRBJ2-2; 10 bases align to TRBD1. Germline loops: CDR1 SGHNT, CDR2 YYREEE (reference sequence). After removal of 4 bases from V and 7 bases from J, the junction contained 7 bases not matched to a gene. The CDR3 length is 15 residues. The CDR3 region is CASSQTGGLNGELFF. The CDR3 DNA is TGTGCCAGCAGCCAGACAGGGGGCCTAAACGGGGAGCTGTTTTTT.

This clone was picked up one time. J is TRBJ2-1 and V is TRBV7-9; 9 nucleotides match TRBD2. V was clipped by 3 bases and J by 5 bases; unmatched bases: 5. Germline V gene lookup returns CDR1 SEHNR and CDR2 FQNEAQ (reference sequence). This CDR3 comprises 15 residues. In DNA form, the CDR3 reads TGTGCCAGCAGCTTCGGTGTAGCGGGGGACAATGAGCAGTTCTTC. Its protein is CASSFGVAGDNEQFF.

V usage is TRBV30 and J usage is TRBJ2-3, with 7 positions matching TRBD1. CDR3 size: 14 residues. Germline loops: CDR1 GTSNPN, CDR2 SVGIG (reference sequence). The V and J ends lost 4 bases and 6 bases, in that order; junction bases with no gene match: 10. The CDR3 DNA reads TGTGCCTGGAAGTCGACAGGGCGGTCCGATACGCAGTATTTT. Residues: CAWKSTGRSDTQYF.

V and J are TRBV7-9 and TRBJ1-5; the match to TRBD1 covers 7 bases. The CDR3 loop spans 13 amino acids. The J segment lost 5 bases and the V segment lost 5 bases, leaving 3 bases of the junction unmatched. In germline, CDR1 is SEHNR, CDR2 FQNEAQ (reference sequence). The CDR3 DNA reads as TGTGCCAGCAGCACTCAGGGGGATCAGCCCCAGCATTTT. This translates into CASSTQGDQPQHF.

DNA of the CDR3: TGTGCCAGCAGCCCTAGCGGGACCCCCTACGAGCAGTACTTC. Protein product: CASSPSGTPYEQYF. The chain links TRBV7-2 to TRBJ2-7; 9 bases line up with TRBD2. Germline assignment: CDR1 SGHTA and CDR2 FQGNSA. The CDR3 length is 14 residues. V shed 5 bases and J 2 bases; nucleotides not matched to a gene: 4.

The J gene is TRBJ2-3, the V gene TRBV5-1; tentative D call: TRBD2 (6 bases). The CDR3 contains 15 residues. Trimming shortened V by 0 bases and J by 1 base, and 9 bases separated the two germline ends. The germline V gene encodes CDR1 SGHRS and CDR2 YFSETQ. The CDR3 DNA follows: TGCGCCAGCAGCTTGGAGGTAGCGGGCACAGATACGCAGTATTTT. Translating it yields CASSLEVAGTDTQYF. Full variable domain (remainder filled in from reference TRBV5-1 and TRBJ2-3): KAGVTQTPRYLIKTRGQQVTLSCSPISGHRSVSWYQQTPGQGLQFLFEYFSETQRNKGNFPGRFSGRQFSNSRSEMNVSTLELGDSALYLCASSLEVAGTDTQYFGPGTRLTVL.

This sequence joins TRBV13 and TRBJ2-1; TRBD2 matches 9 bases. Germline CDR1 PRHDT, CDR2 FYEKMQ (reference sequence). The CDR3 loop spans 14 amino acids. The J segment lost 7 bases and the V segment lost 3 bases, leaving 4 bases of the junction unmatched. This chain's CDR3 is CASSLYSGSNEQFF. In DNA form, the CDR3 reads TGTGCCAGCAGCTTGTATAGCGGGAGTAATGAGCAGTTCTTC.

The rearrangement links TRBV5-4 to TRBJ2-7, with TRBD1 matching over 9 bases. V lost 0 bases to trimming and J lost 7 bases; unmatched junction nucleotides: 5. Germline V gives CDR1 SGHNT, CDR2 YYREEE (reference sequence). The CDR3 has 14 amino acids. The chain's CDR3 is CASSLGGQGGEQYF. Here the CDR3 DNA reads TGTGCCAGCAGCTTGGGGGGACAGGGAGGGGAGCAGTACTTC.

The CDR3 protein is CASSQEQGATYEQYF. CDR3 nucleotide sequence: TGTGCCAGCAGCCAAGAACAGGGGGCTACCTACGAGCAGTACTTC. The V gene is TRBV3-1 (or the pseudogene TRBV3-2), the J gene TRBJ2-7; 9 nucleotides match TRBD1. CDR1 and CDR2 (germline): LGHDT, YNNKEL (reference sequence). The J segment lost 2 bases and the V segment lost 0 bases, leaving 2 bases of the junction unmatched. There are 15 residues in the CDR3.

This clone has just one count. The V gene is TRBV15, the J gene TRBJ2-5; 7 bases agree with TRBD1. The CDR3 loop spans 13 amino acids. Per the germline V gene, CDR1 is LNHNV and CDR2 is YYDKDF (reference sequence). With V trimmed by 5 bases and J by 5 bases, 5 bases remained unmatched. The CDR3 DNA is TGTGCCACCAGCCAGACAGGGTTGGAGACCCAGTACTTC. It encodes CATSQTGLETQYF.